These T cell receptor beta chains were read from a single sample in a study of blood T cell repertoires in COVID-19. The assay was immunoSEQ multiplex PCR, and TCRdb's table has in-frame clones only and misses some. The sample includes more than 300,000 clones, more than 75% of them seen just once. The sequenced material came from peripheral blood. The origin of the receptors is a woman aged 30 to 39 with COVID-19, enrolled during active disease. Each CDR3 is given with its conserved first and last residue. Each record gives: CDR3 protein, CDR3 DNA, D gene, clone size, V gene, J gene. A D gene is named only where the DNA matches it firmly. A row's size may be missing; if present it is once, few, many or a size class.

CDR3 protein: CASSLAEPTSGASSYEQYF
CDR3 DNA: TGTGCCAGCAGCTTAGCCGAACCTACTAGCGGAGCGAGCTCCTACGAGCAGTACTTC
D gene: TRBD2
clone size: NA
V gene: TRBV7-6
J gene: TRBJ2-7

CDR3 protein: CASSVGTGGYQPQHF
CDR3 DNA: TGTGCCAGCAGTGTTGGGACAGGGGGCTATCAGCCCCAGCATTTT
D gene: TRBD1
clone size: NA
V gene: TRBV2
J gene: TRBJ1-5

CDR3 protein: CAISEPMDRVSGANVLTF
CDR3 DNA: TGTGCCATCAGTGAGCCCATGGACAGGGTATCAGGGGCCAACGTCCTGACTTTC
D gene: TRBD1
clone size: NA
V gene: TRBV10-3
J gene: TRBJ2-6

CDR3 protein: CASSSGLAGGQETQYF
CDR3 DNA: TGTGCCAGCAGCTCGGGACTAGCGGGAGGACAAGAGACCCAGTACTTC
D gene: TRBD2
clone size: NA
V gene: TRBV7-9
J gene: TRBJ2-5

CDR3 protein: CASSASGTSGANVLTF
CDR3 DNA: TGTGCCAGCAGCGCCTCCGGGACATCTGGGGCCAACGTCCTGACTTTC
D gene: NA
clone size: NA
V gene: TRBV9
J gene: TRBJ2-6

CDR3 protein: CATSEPTSVYEQYF
CDR3 DNA: TGTGCCACCAGTGAACCTACTAGCGTCTACGAGCAGTACTTC
D gene: TRBD2
clone size: once
V gene: TRBV24-1
J gene: TRBJ2-7

CDR3 protein: CASSGWGLAGEGETQYF
CDR3 DNA: TGTGCCAGCAGCGGGTGGGGACTAGCGGGAGAAGGAGAGACCCAGTACTTC
D gene: TRBD2
clone size: NA
V gene: TRBV9
J gene: TRBJ2-5

CDR3 protein: CASSPIQGYEQYF
CDR3 DNA: TGTGCCAGCTCACCGATACAGGGCTACGAGCAGTACTTC
D gene: NA
clone size: NA
V gene: TRBV18
J gene: TRBJ2-7

CDR3 protein: CASSQDGTGSGTDTQYF
CDR3 DNA: TGCGCCAGCAGCCAAGATGGCACAGGGTCGGGCACAGATACGCAGTATTTT
D gene: NA
clone size: NA
V gene: TRBV4-1
J gene: TRBJ2-3

CDR3 protein: CASSPKSATEAFF
CDR3 DNA: TGTGCCAGCTCACCAAAGAGTGCCACTGAAGCTTTCTTT
D gene: NA
clone size: NA
V gene: TRBV18
J gene: TRBJ1-1

CDR3 protein: CASSFAGRVTTNEKLFF
CDR3 DNA: TGCGCCAGCAGTTTCGCAGGGAGGGTAACAACTAATGAAAAACTGTTTTTT
D gene: NA
clone size: NA
V gene: TRBV5-1
J gene: TRBJ1-4

CDR3 protein: CASSQDYGLAGYNEQFF
CDR3 DNA: TGTGCCAGCAGCCAAGATTATGGACTAGCGGGGTACAATGAGCAGTTCTTC
D gene: TRBD2
clone size: NA
V gene: TRBV4-2
J gene: TRBJ2-1

CDR3 protein: CSVERTSGLRFF
CDR3 DNA: TGCAGCGTCGAACGCACTAGCGGTCTAAGATTCTTC
D gene: TRBD2
clone size: once
V gene: TRBV29-1
J gene: TRBJ2-1

CDR3 protein: CATSDRRYEQFF
CDR3 DNA: TGTGCCACCAGCGACAGGCGTTATGAGCAGTTCTTC
D gene: NA
clone size: NA
V gene: TRBV24-1
J gene: TRBJ2-1

CDR3 protein: CASSQDRGAGVNGELFF
CDR3 DNA: TGCGCCAGCAGCCAAGATCGGGGAGCGGGAGTTAACGGGGAGCTGTTTTTT
D gene: TRBD2
clone size: NA
V gene: TRBV4-3
J gene: TRBJ2-2

CDR3 protein: CASSQVLPSGNYEQYF
CDR3 DNA: TGCGCCAGCAGCCAAGTCCTCCCAAGCGGGAACTACGAGCAGTACTTC
D gene: TRBD2
clone size: NA
V gene: TRBV4-3
J gene: TRBJ2-7

CDR3 protein: CASSPGTGEYEQYF
CDR3 DNA: TGCGCCAGCAGCCCCGGGACAGGGGAATACGAGCAGTACTTC
D gene: TRBD1
clone size: NA
V gene: TRBV4-1
J gene: TRBJ2-7

CDR3 protein: CATSMTGRAYNEQFF
CDR3 DNA: TGTGCCACCTCCATGACGGGTCGCGCCTACAATGAGCAGTTCTTC
D gene: NA
clone size: NA
V gene: TRBV24-1
J gene: TRBJ2-1

CDR3 protein: CASSDSSVDQPQHF
CDR3 DNA: TGTGCCAGCAGTGACTCGTCCGTCGATCAGCCCCAGCATTTT
D gene: NA
clone size: NA
V gene: TRBV6-4
J gene: TRBJ1-5

CDR3 protein: CASSYSISGRALYNEQFF
CDR3 DNA: TGTGCCAGCAGTTACTCAATTAGCGGGAGGGCATTGTACAATGAGCAGTTCTTC
D gene: TRBD2
clone size: NA
V gene: TRBV6-2/TRBV6-3
J gene: TRBJ2-1

CDR3 protein: CASSSASGGGEQYF
CDR3 DNA: TGTGCCAGCAGTTCTGCTAGCGGTGGTGGGGAGCAGTACTTC
D gene: TRBD2
clone size: NA
V gene: TRBV6-2/TRBV6-3
J gene: TRBJ2-7

CDR3 protein: CASSLGRGMNTEAFF
CDR3 DNA: TGCGCCAGCAGCTTGGGCAGGGGCATGAACACTGAAGCTTTCTTT
D gene: NA
clone size: NA
V gene: TRBV5-1
J gene: TRBJ1-1

CDR3 protein: CASRRGASGSNEQFF
CDR3 DNA: TGTGCCAGCAGACGTGGTGCTAGCGGGAGTAATGAGCAGTTCTTC
D gene: TRBD2
clone size: NA
V gene: TRBV6-5
J gene: TRBJ2-1

CDR3 protein: CAWVSGGSYEQYF
CDR3 DNA: TGTGCCTGGGTTAGCGGGGGTTCCTACGAGCAGTACTTC
D gene: TRBD2
clone size: few
V gene: TRBV30
J gene: TRBJ2-7

CDR3 protein: CASTVANTGELFF
CDR3 DNA: TGTGCCAGCACGGTCGCGAACACCGGGGAGCTGTTTTTT
D gene: NA
clone size: few
V gene: TRBV27
J gene: TRBJ2-2

CDR3 protein: CASSIDRPGGNTEAFF
CDR3 DNA: TGTGCCAGTAGTATAGATAGGCCAGGGGGGAACACTGAAGCTTTCTTT
D gene: TRBD1
clone size: NA
V gene: TRBV19
J gene: TRBJ1-1

CDR3 protein: CASSPGLGQAYEQYF
CDR3 DNA: TGTGCCAGCTCACCGGGGCTAGGACAGGCCTACGAGCAGTACTTC
D gene: TRBD1
clone size: NA
V gene: TRBV18
J gene: TRBJ2-7